Below, 3 T cell receptor beta chains from the same sample are listed, as sequenced in a study of CD8+CD57+ T cells in acquired aplastic anemia. An expansion of CD8+CD57+ cells by flow cytometry had been shown in patients chosen for sequencing. Profiling of TCR beta VDJ combinations and CDR3 sequences used genomic DNA as template. TCRdb re-derived calls from the reads in MiXCR, one entry per CDR3 protein. The sample gives roughly 160,000 distinct CDR3 sequences, 70% to 80% of which show up once; 35% to 50% is in the top ten. Specimen: sorted CD4+, CD8+, or CD8+CD57+ T cells (not recorded which) from PBMCs. These receptors were collected from a human donor with aplastic anemia.

This clonotype came up many times. The rearrangement joins TRBV5-1 to TRBJ1-1, with D maybe TRBD1 (5 bases). The CDR3 runs to 16 residues. Per germline, CDR1 SGHRS and CDR2 YFSETQ. V was shortened by 0 bases and J by 0 bases, with 12 bases between the two germline ends. In DNA, the CDR3 is TGCGCCAGCAGCTTGGCTTTGGGACCTATGAACACTGAAGCTTTCTTT. Protein product: CASSLALGPMNTEAFF.

V usage is TRBV2 and J usage is TRBJ2-3; 13 bases are shared with TRBD2. Looked up from germline, CDR1 is SNHLY and CDR2 is FYNNEI. The CDR3 extends over 15 amino acids. With 6 bases clipped from V and 7 bases from J, the junction kept 7 bases outside the gene matches. CDR3 sequence (DNA): TGTGCCAGCAGCCCTGGGGGACTAGCGGGGAATACGCAGTATTTT. This codes for CASSPGGLAGNTQYF.

This clonotype occurred many times. The rearrangement links TRBV6-2 or TRBV6-3 to TRBJ1-1; D is ambiguous. Trimming removed 0 bases at V and 0 bases at J, with 8 bases between. CDR1 MNHEY and CDR2 SVGEGT come from the germline V gene. This CDR3 spans 15 amino acids. The CDR3 coding sequence is TGTGCCAGCAGTTACTCAACAGACATGAACACTGAAGCTTTCTTT. Translation gives CASSYSTDMNTEAFF.